Below, 12 T cell receptor beta chains from the same sample are listed, as sequenced in a study of human T cells and chemical hapten exposure. This sample's time point: patch test 1, 2 weeks after DPC sensitization. Treatment meaning: therapeutic diphenylcyclopropenone sensitization with weekly scalp DPC. TCRdb re-called the RACE reads through MiXCR, storing one row per CDR3 protein. The sample has around 99,000 distinct CDR3 sequences; about an eighth are singletons. The sequences come from whole blood, collected in connection with sensitization to the hapten diphenylcyclopropenone (DPC). These TCRs come from a woman in her 40s with alopecia areata. Some clones in this sample may be carry-over from other donors' samples.

This clonotype was seen a handful of times. The V call is TRBV4-3, the J call TRBJ1-4; 7 bases fit TRBD1. Germline CDR1 reads LGHNA; CDR2 reads YSLEER. Trimming cost V 4 bases and J 7 bases; bases outside gene matches: 9. The CDR3 is 15 amino acids. CDR3 DNA sequence: TGCGCCAGCAGCCGATCGACAGGGACCGGTGAAAAACTGTTTTTT. This codes for CASSRSTGTGEKLFF.

This clonotype was observed many times. The chain couples TRBV20-1 to TRBJ1-2, with D uncertain. From germline, CDR1 is DFQATT and CDR2 SNEGSKA (reference sequence). The CDR3 covers 12 residues. Trimming cost V 6 bases and J 1 base, with 9 bases left between them. CDR3 region: CSAATGNYGYTF. The CDR3 bases are TGCAGTGCCGCGACCGGTAACTATGGCTACACCTTC.

In this sample, this clonotype turned up a few times. V gene TRBV4-3 combines with J gene TRBJ1-5; D ambiguous. The CDR3 spans 14 residues. The V and J ends lost 0 bases and 3 bases respectively, with 6 bases between them. Germline CDR1 is LGHNA and CDR2 is YSLEER. This CDR3 reads CASSQDYPNQPQHF. CDR3 nucleotide sequence: TGCGCCAGCAGCCAAGACTACCCCAATCAGCCCCAGCATTTT.

The sample holds a few counts of this clonotype. The chain is built from TRBV20-1 and TRBJ2-7, with 11 bases identical to TRBD2. The CDR3 sequence is 14 residues long. Germline CDR1 is DFQATT and CDR2 is SNEGSKA (reference sequence). J lost 1 base, V lost 2 bases, and 1 base had no gene match. For the CDR3, the DNA is TGCAGTGCTAGACCTAGCGGGAGGTCCTACGAGCAGTACTTC. Translated, it gives CSARPSGRSYEQYF.

This rearrangement joins TRBV5-4 to TRBJ1-6; D is ambiguous. The CDR3 has 16 amino acids. Germline CDR1 and CDR2: SGHNT and YYREEE (reference sequence). V was clipped by 5 bases and J by 6 bases, with 18 bases between them. CDR3 sequence (DNA): TGTGCCAGCAGAAACCGGGAACAGAACCCTAATTCACCCCTCCACTTT. It encodes CASRNREQNPNSPLHF.

This clonotype appeared a few times. This chain uses TRBV29-1 with TRBJ2-1; D not resolved. Germline V gives CDR1 SQVTM, CDR2 ANQGSEA. The CDR3 is 10 amino acids. Trimming took 7 bases from V and 5 from J, leaving 6 bases between them. The CDR3: CSAVNNEQFF. The DNA for the CDR3 is TGCAGCGCCGTGAACAATGAGCAGTTCTTC.

In its sample, this clonotype was seen a few times. The chain joins TRBV28 to TRBJ2-7; D gene unclear. The CDR3 extends over 13 amino acids. Trimming stripped 5 bases from V and 5 bases from J, with 13 bases between. Germline V gives CDR1 MDHEN, CDR2 SYDVKM. The chain's CDR3 is CASSPGPPDEQYF. CDR3 sequence (DNA): TGTGCCAGCAGTCCCGGTCCCCCGGACGAGCAGTACTTC.

There are a few counts of this clonotype. This chain uses TRBV6-5 with TRBJ1-2, with D unresolved. The length of the CDR3 is 11 residues. The germline gives CDR1 MNHEY, CDR2 SVGAGI. Trimming removed 4 bases at V and 4 bases at J, with 4 bases between. The CDR3, as DNA: TGTGCCAGCAGTTGGGGCTATGGCTACACCTTC. It translates to CASSWGYGYTF.

This clonotype was observed a handful of times. The CDR3 DNA reads as TGTGCCAGCAGCTCCGGGACAGGAACTGAAGCTTTCTTT. It specifies CASSSGTGTEAFF. V gene TRBV7-3 combines with J gene TRBJ1-1, with TRBD1 matching over 8 bases. Germline V gene sequence: CDR1 SGHTA, CDR2 FQGTGA. The CDR3 sequence is 13 residues long. Trimming at V came to 4 bases and at J to 5 bases, leaving 3 bases not matched to a gene. Full variable domain (missing parts from reference TRBV7-3 and TRBJ1-1): GAGVSQTPSNKVTEKGKYVELRCDPISGHTALYWYRQSLGQGPEFLIYFQGTGAADDSGLPNDRFFAVRPEGSVSTLKIQRTERGDSAVYLCASSSGTGTEAFFGQGTRLTVV.

The V gene is TRBV27, the J gene TRBJ1-6; D is possibly TRBD1 (5 bases). CDR1 and CDR2 (germline): MNHEY, SMNVEV (reference sequence). CDR3 length: 13 amino acids. The V gene lost 5 bases and the J gene lost 10 bases, with 12 bases spanning the gap. This chain's CDR3 is CASSRGTESPLHF. The DNA for the CDR3 is TGTGCCAGCAGTCGCGGGACGGAATCACCCCTCCACTTT.

This clonotype has a handful of counts. This rearrangement joins TRBV11-2 to TRBJ2-7, with 7 bases fitting TRBD2. The V gene's germline CDR1 is SGHAT and CDR2 FQNNGV. V was pared by 5 bases and J by 2 bases, with 6 bases of the junction left unmatched. The CDR3 spans 14 residues. CDR3 in amino acids: CASSLSGGAYEQYF. The DNA of the CDR3 is TGTGCCAGCAGCCTTTCTGGGGGGGCCTACGAGCAGTACTTC.

Many counts were recorded for this clonotype. The chain combines TRBV27 with TRBJ2-7; 8 bases line up with TRBD2. Germline V CDR1 and CDR2: MNHEY, SMNVEV (reference sequence). The ends lost 3 bases at V and 8 bases at J; junction bases unmatched: 6. CDR3 size: 13 residues. The CDR3 nucleotides read TGTGCCAGCAGTTTCGCGGGAGGAGTCCAGCAGTACTTC. Residues: CASSFAGGVQQYF.